A single sample is the source of the 7 T cell receptor beta chains below, sequenced in a study of T cell clones after liver transplantation. The protocol was immunoSEQ multiplex PCR, while the TCRdb copy is restricted to in-frame clones and leaves out a portion. The top ten hold around 0.66% of the sample, which has some 75,000 clones, roughly 80% seen once. Sample: CD4+ T cells from blood, taken before liver transplant. The receptors here all came from a human donor who received a liver transplant.

The CDR3 DNA follows: TGTGCCAGCAGCAGAACCAGCACAGATACGCAGTATTTT. Encoded protein: CASSRTSTDTQYF. The rearrangement uses TRBV21-1 and TRBJ2-3. TRBV21-1 is labeled a pseudogene. The CDR3 loop spans 13 amino acids.

The chain has TRBV6-1 and TRBJ2-7; possible D gene TRBD2, 6 bases. The CDR3 runs to 15 residues. V shed 5 bases and J shed 3 bases, with 17 bases lying between them. Germline V gene data show CDR1 as MNHNS and CDR2 as SASEGT. CDR3 amino acids: CASSLWGVRVYEQYF. The CDR3 DNA reads as TGTGCCAGCAGTCTCTGGGGGGTGCGAGTCTACGAGCAGTACTTC.

The rearrangement joins TRBV28 to TRBJ1-1; TRBD1 matches 7 bases. Germline assignment: CDR1 MDHEN and CDR2 SYDVKM. V lost 6 bases to trimming and J lost 3 bases; unmatched junction nucleotides: 10. This CDR3 is built from 15 residues. CDR3 nucleotides: TGTGCCAGCAGGATCCTGACAGGGAGGGACACTGAAGCTTTCTTT. Translating it yields CASRILTGRDTEAFF.

The chain recombines TRBV4-1 with TRBJ2-7; TRBD2 matches 7 bases. V lost 0 bases and J lost 1; bases outside the gene matches: 6. CDR1 and CDR2 from the germline V gene are MGHRA and YSYEKL. The CDR3 runs 16 residues. This chain's CDR3 is CASSQDPSGISYEQYF. CDR3 sequence (DNA): TGCGCCAGCAGCCAAGACCCCAGCGGGATTTCCTACGAGCAGTACTTC.

The CDR3 sequence is CASSLDGGLGRLFF. The CDR3 region has the DNA TGTGCCAGCAGCTTAGACGGGGGTCTGGGTAGACTGTTTTTT. The chain has TRBV7-2 and TRBJ1-4; TRBD1 might be the D (5 bases). CDR1 and CDR2 (germline): SGHTA, FQGNSA. Between the trimmed V and J ends, which lost 1 base and 13 bases, there was a span of 16 bases. This CDR3 is 14 amino acids long.

This clone was seen just once. The CDR3 nucleotides are TGCGCCAGCAGCCAGACAGGGCTTGGGGAGCTGTTTTTT. Protein: CASSQTGLGELFF. This chain uses TRBV4-1 with TRBJ2-2; 7 nucleotides line up with TRBD1. Germline V lookup: CDR1 MGHRA, CDR2 YSYEKL. The CDR3 extends over 13 amino acids. V shed 3 bases and J 8 bases; nucleotides not matched to a gene: 3.

This chain connects TRBV28 to TRBJ1-5; TRBD1 might be the D (6 bases). V gave up 7 bases and J gave up 4 bases, with 23 bases separating them. This CDR3 comprises 17 residues. Germline-derived CDR1 and CDR2 are MDHEN and SYDVKM. The CDR3 DNA reads as TGTGCCAGCACCCCTCTAAAACGAGGGCAGGGGAATCAGCCCCAGCATTTT. It codes for CASTPLKRGQGNQPQHF.